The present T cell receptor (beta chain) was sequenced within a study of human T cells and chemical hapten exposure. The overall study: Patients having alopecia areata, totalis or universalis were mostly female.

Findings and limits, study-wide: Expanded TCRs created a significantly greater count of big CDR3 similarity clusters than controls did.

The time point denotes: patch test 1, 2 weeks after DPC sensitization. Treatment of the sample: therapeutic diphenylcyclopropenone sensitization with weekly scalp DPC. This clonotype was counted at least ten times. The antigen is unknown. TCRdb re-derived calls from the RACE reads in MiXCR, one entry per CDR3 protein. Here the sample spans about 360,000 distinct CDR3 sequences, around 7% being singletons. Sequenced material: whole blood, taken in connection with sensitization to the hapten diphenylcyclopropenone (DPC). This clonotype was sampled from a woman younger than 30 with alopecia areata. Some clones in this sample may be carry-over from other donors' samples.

CDR3 coding DNA: TGTGCCAGCAGCTTAGGCCCTAGCGGGGGCCCGAGTGGAGAGACCCAGTACTTC. This gives the protein CASSLGPSGGPSGETQYF. This chain links TRBV13 with TRBJ2-5; TRBD2 matches at 10 bases. This CDR3 is 18 amino acids long. V lost 0 bases and J lost 4; bases outside the gene matches: 11. Germline assignment: CDR1 PRHDT and CDR2 FYEKMQ (reference sequence).